A single T cell receptor beta chain is shown here with its context. Its specificity is unknown. Cells sorted as Tregs were CD4+, CD25+ and CD127-/low. General study findings and limits: Greatest tumor Treg TCR overlap was with tumor naive CD4+ cells. The TCR gene usage of tumor memory CD4+ T cells clustered together with blood and lymph node memory CD4+ cells and with lymph node naive CD4+ cells. The larger-cohort validation was restricted to a single TCR beta V-J rearrangement rather than whole repertoires.

The CDR3 is 13 residues long. Trimming took 2 bases from V and 6 from J, leaving 10 bases between them. Constant-region reverse primers amplified full-length variable regions, followed by semi-nested Nested Universal Primer A PCR. MiXCR was run by TCRdb on the 5' RACE reads, yielding one entry per CDR3 protein. Of about 59,000 distinct CDR3 sequences listed, more than 20% are singletons. Sequenced: tumor-infiltrating Tregs sorted from the breast tumor. The clonotype originates from a female donor with breast cancer. J is TRBJ2-5 and V is TRBV12-3 or TRBV12-4; D unclear. DNA of the CDR3: TGTGCCAGCAGTTTATGGCCCCCCCAGACCCAGTACTTC. The encoded protein is CASSLWPPQTQYF.